The 15 T cell receptor beta chains presented below share a single source sample, sequenced in a study of cytomegalovirus exposure and HLA in healthy donors. PCR was performed using 60 Vbeta and 13 Jbeta primers. The assay was immunoSEQ multiplex PCR, and TCRdb's table has in-frame clones only and misses some. This repertoire shows some 140,000 clones, around 84% found once; its top ten account for over 5%. Material for sequencing was PBMCs. Receptors were obtained from a woman in her thirties or forties in good health and CMV-seropositive.

This chain links TRBV5-1 with TRBJ2-7; 7 positions agree with TRBD2. The CDR3 is 15 residues long. The ends lost 8 bases at V and 6 bases at J; junction bases unmatched: 17. Looked up from germline, CDR1 is SGHRS and CDR2 is YFSETQ. CDR3 amino acids: CASSAGTAGVTEQYF. CDR3 DNA: TGCGCCAGTAGCGCCGGGACCGCGGGGGTCACCGAGCAGTACTTC.

This chain links TRBV14 with TRBJ1-3; possibly TRBD1 for D (5 bases). This CDR3 is 15 amino acids long. With 4 bases removed from V and 0 bases from J, the gap between germline ends came to 10 bases. Germline CDR1 and CDR2: SGHDN and FVKESK. The CDR3 nucleotides are TGTGCCAGCAGCCCCTTCCAGGGCTCTGGAAACACCATATATTTT. It yields the protein CASSPFQGSGNTIYF.

The V gene is TRBV7-9, the J gene TRBJ1-1; TRBD1 aligns across 7 bases. CDR1 is SEHNR, CDR2 FQNEAQ, per germline (reference sequence). The CDR3 spans 15 residues. V lost 4 bases to trimming and J lost 11 bases; unmatched junction nucleotides: 16. The CDR3 coding sequence is TGTGCCAGCAGCTCAACTGGACAGGTCACTGGGTACGCTTTCTTT. Amino acid sequence: CASSSTGQVTGYAFF.

V usage is TRBV28 and J usage is TRBJ1-5; 7 positions match TRBD1. V gave up 1 base and J gave up 8 bases; unmatched junction bases: 5. The CDR3 loop spans 14 amino acids. CDR1 is MDHEN and CDR2 is SYDVKM in the germline V gene. CDR3 nucleotides: TGTGCCAGCAGTTTATACAGGGGAAGGGAGCCCCAGCATTTT. It codes for CASSLYRGREPQHF.

A note on this clone: This sample includes further DNA sequences coding for the same CDR3. The rearrangement uses TRBV11-2 and TRBJ2-7; 8 bases align to TRBD1. The CDR3 runs 13 residues. Per the germline V gene, CDR1 is SGHAT and CDR2 is FQNNGV. Trimming took 4 bases from V and 5 from J; bases not matched to a gene: 4. The CDR3: CASSSDRVDEQYF. In DNA form, the CDR3 reads TGTGCCAGCAGCTCGGACAGGGTCGACGAGCAGTACTTC.

The chain recombines TRBV7-9 with TRBJ2-1; 10 positions match TRBD1. Germline V lookup: CDR1 SEHNR, CDR2 FQNEAQ (reference sequence). J was trimmed by 0 bases and V by 4 bases; bases with no gene match: 9. CDR3 length equals 18 residues. This CDR3 is CASSSSGTGVSSYNEQFF. CDR3 in DNA: TGTGCCAGCAGCTCATCCGGGACAGGGGTAAGCTCCTACAATGAGCAGTTCTTC.

The J gene is TRBJ2-1, the V gene TRBV5-4; TRBD2 matches at 8 bases. J gave up 6 bases and V 3 bases, and 17 bases lay outside the gene matches. The CDR3 is 18 residues long. CDR1 SGHNT and CDR2 YYREEE come from the germline V gene (reference sequence). CDR3 bases: TGTGCCAGCAGCTCTGGGAGGGGGGGGCGGGAGGTTAGCAATGAGCAGTTCTTC. Residues: CASSSGRGGREVSNEQFF.

This chain connects TRBV20-1 to TRBJ2-5; 7 bases are a match to TRBD2. With the DNA end fitting TRBJ2-7 better, the J assignment may be wrong. Germline V gene sequence: CDR1 DFQATT, CDR2 SNEGSKA (reference sequence). The CDR3 runs 11 residues. The CDR3 loop is CSASSGTEQYF. The CDR3 bases are TGCAGTGCCTCGAGCGGGACCGAGCAGTACTTC.

V is TRBV7-9 and J is TRBJ2-1; 9 nucleotides align to TRBD1. CDR1 SEHNR and CDR2 FQNEAQ come from the germline V gene (reference sequence). The CDR3 is 15 amino acids. Trimming took 5 bases from V and 9 from J; bases not matched to a gene: 11. CDR3 in DNA: TGTGCCAGCAGCCCCGCCGGGACAGGGTTCACTGAGCAGTTCTTC. Translated, it gives CASSPAGTGFTEQFF.

This rearrangement joins TRBV5-1 to TRBJ2-3; 8 nucleotides align to TRBD2. CDR1 and CDR2 from the germline V gene are SGHRS and YFSETQ. This CDR3 contains 15 residues. J lost 2 bases, V lost 2 bases, and 4 bases had no gene match. CDR3 DNA: TGCGCCAGCAGCTTAGGGACTAGTGACACAGATACGCAGTATTTT. Its translation: CASSLGTSDTDTQYF.

CDR3 sequence reads: CASGLVAVTGAYEQYF. The CDR3 DNA is TGTGCTAGTGGTTTGGTAGCGGTGACAGGGGCTTACGAGCAGTACTTC. The chain uses TRBV12-5 and TRBJ2-7; the match to TRBD1 covers 8 bases. From germline, CDR1 is LGHNT and CDR2 FRNRAP. This CDR3 is 16 amino acids long. Losses at the gene ends were 0 bases for V and 4 bases for J; bases not matched to a gene: 8.

The gene calls are TRBV19 and TRBJ1-4, with 7 bases matching TRBD1. Germline trimming cut 5 bases from V and 0 bases from J; bases unmatched to any gene: 9. CDR1 and CDR2 (germline): LNHDA, SQIVND (reference sequence). The CDR3 sequence is 17 residues long. DNA for the CDR3: TGTGCCAGTAGTTCTCGGACAGGCTTCGCAACTAATGAAAAACTGTTTTTT. This sequence encodes CASSSRTGFATNEKLFF. Together with reference TRBV19 and TRBJ1-4, the CDR3 gives the full variable domain: DGGITQSPKYLFRKEGQNVTLSCEQNLNHDAMYWYRQDPGQGLRLIYYSQIVNDFQKGDIAEGYSVSREKKESFPLTVTSAQKNPTAFYLCASSSRTGFATNEKLFFGSGTQLSVL.

V gene TRBV7-2 combines with J gene TRBJ2-3; D is ambiguous. V gave up 0 bases and J gave up 2 bases, with 9 bases separating them. Per germline, CDR1 SGHTA and CDR2 FQGNSA. CDR3 length: 15 amino acids. CDR3 sequence reads: CASSLAGSYTDTQYF. CDR3 coding DNA: TGTGCCAGCAGCTTAGCGGGCAGTTACACAGATACGCAGTATTTT.

The CDR3 loop is CASSGDSDRGLFAYGYTF. CDR3 sequence (DNA): TGTGCCAGCAGTGGGGATTCGGACAGGGGTCTTTTCGCCTATGGCTACACCTTC. The chain recombines TRBV2 with TRBJ1-2, with 9 bases matching TRBD1. Germline V lookup: CDR1 SNHLY, CDR2 FYNNEI. V lost 4 bases, J lost 4 bases, and 16 bases stayed unmatched. The CDR3 runs 18 residues.

This chain uses TRBV5-5 with TRBJ1-5, with unresolved D. CDR1 SGHKS and CDR2 YYEKEE come from the germline V gene (reference sequence). Trimming took off 2 bases at V and 0 bases at J, with 12 bases between the two ends. The CDR3 is 16 residues long. In nucleotides, the CDR3 is TGTGCCAGCAGCTTTTCAGGAACCGATAGCAATCAGCCCCAGCATTTT. This gives the protein CASSFSGTDSNQPQHF.